The 14 T cell receptor beta chains reported below all come from one sample, sequenced in a study of T-cell reconstitution after alpha-beta-depleted transplantation in children. As it was prepared, the TCRbeta library received unique molecular identifiers. Using its own MiXCR run on the PCR reads, TCRdb lists one record per CDR3 protein. Altogether hundreds of thousands of distinct CDR3 sequences are present, about 12% being singletons, with the ten largest covering about 6%. This specimen was PBMCs from the stem cell graft donor, taken from the stem cell graft. Receptors originate from a human donor who donated a stem cell graft to a child with combined immunodeficiency.

This clonotype was seen more than once but under ten times. This chain joins TRBV7-8 and TRBJ1-1, with D unclear. The CDR3 extends over 15 amino acids. Germline-derived CDR1 and CDR2 are SGHVS and FQNEAQ. Trimming cost V 1 base and J 4 bases, with 13 bases left between them. In nucleotides, the CDR3 is TGTGCCAGCAGCTTAGGAACCAGGATTTTCACTGAAGCTTTCTTT. Amino acid sequence: CASSLGTRIFTEAFF.

This clonotype was picked up many times. V gene TRBV20-1 combines with J gene TRBJ2-1; 7 nucleotides align to TRBD2. The germline V gene encodes CDR1 DFQATT and CDR2 SNEGSKA (reference sequence). V lost 4 bases to trimming and J lost 2 bases; unmatched junction nucleotides: 8. CDR3 length: 15 residues. The CDR3 bases are TGCAGTGCTACTCTCGGGACTACCCCCTACAATGAGCAGTTCTTC. The encoded protein is CSATLGTTPYNEQFF.

This clonotype has at least ten counts. The chain recombines TRBV30 with TRBJ1-1; D might be TRBD1 (6 bases). There are 13 residues in the CDR3. Trimming removed 3 bases at V and 3 bases at J, with 11 bases between. Germline V lookup: CDR1 GTSNPN, CDR2 SVGIG (reference sequence). In nucleotides, the CDR3 is TGTGCCTGGAGCACTAACAGGGACACTGAAGCTTTCTTT. Translated: CAWSTNRDTEAFF.

This clonotype showed up just a few times. The chain links TRBV3-1 to TRBJ2-1, with TRBD2 matching over 12 bases. Germline loops: CDR1 LGHDT, CDR2 YNNKEL (reference sequence). The V and J ends lost 3 bases and 5 bases, in that order; junction bases with no gene match: 8. This CDR3 is built from 17 residues. CDR3 DNA sequence: TGTGCCAGCAGCCACCTACTAGCGGGGGGAAGGCACAATGAGCAGTTCTTC. This codes for CASSHLLAGGRHNEQFF.

The V and J genes are TRBV20-1 and TRBJ1-1; D is perhaps TRBD1 (6 bases). V was pared by 1 base and J by 8 bases, with 14 bases between. This CDR3 has 13 residues. The germline V gene has CDR1 DFQATT and CDR2 SNEGSKA (reference sequence). CDR3 sequence (DNA): TGCAGTGCTAGAGCCTCATGGGACAACGAAGCTTTCTTT. It yields the protein CSARASWDNEAFF.

This clonotype was counted many times. CDR3 sequence reads: CASRTFGTAHEAFF. The CDR3 bases are TGTGCCAGCCGCACCTTTGGGACAGCCCATGAAGCTTTCTTT. The chain carries TRBV25-1 and TRBJ1-1, with 7 bases identical to TRBD1. The CDR3 spans 14 residues. CDR1 is MGHDK and CDR2 is SYGVNS in the germline V gene. J was trimmed by 7 bases and V by 8 bases; bases with no gene match: 13.

This clonotype was observed a few times. The rearrangement joins TRBV12-3 or TRBV12-4 to TRBJ2-7; D is unclear. V gave up 3 bases and J gave up 6 bases, with 9 bases separating them. The CDR3 has 12 residues. The DNA for the CDR3 is TGTGCCAGCAGTTTCACAGTGGGCGAGCAGTACTTC. Amino acids: CASSFTVGEQYF.

This clonotype was found a few times. The rearrangement uses TRBV20-1 and TRBJ1-5; unclear D gene. V was trimmed by 1 base and J by 4 bases, leaving 8 bases between them. Germline V gene lookup returns CDR1 DFQATT and CDR2 SNEGSKA (reference sequence). This CDR3 has 13 residues. The CDR3 bases are TGCAGTGCTAGAGGGGCGGGGAATCAGCCCCAGCATTTT. Translating it yields CSARGAGNQPQHF.

This clonotype was found a few times. The chain employs TRBV4-3 and TRBJ2-7; 9 bases map to TRBD2. Trimming cost V 0 bases and J 2 bases; bases outside gene matches: 2. The CDR3 length is 15 residues. Per the germline V gene, CDR1 is LGHNA and CDR2 is YSLEER. CDR3 region: CASSQEPSGTYEQYF. The CDR3 DNA follows: TGCGCCAGCAGCCAAGAGCCTAGCGGGACCTACGAGCAGTACTTC.

This clonotype was counted ten times or more. The J gene is TRBJ2-1, the V gene TRBV24-1, with TRBD2 identical over 16 bases. The CDR3 consists of 17 residues. CDR1 is KGHDR, CDR2 SFDVKD, per germline. The J segment lost 6 bases and the V segment lost 9 bases, leaving 10 bases of the junction unmatched. CDR3 coding DNA: TGTGCCACCGCGCCGGGACTAGCGGGAGGGCTTGTCAATGAGCAGTTCTTC. Translating gives CATAPGLAGGLVNEQFF.

This clonotype was detected ten times or more. The chain joins TRBV6-6 to TRBJ2-3, with 7 positions matching TRBD2. The length of the CDR3 is 13 residues. V dropped 10 bases and J dropped 1; count of bases not matched to a gene: 5. Germline V gene lookup returns CDR1 MNHNY and CDR2 SVGAGI (reference sequence). CDR3 coding DNA: TGTGCCACGCGGGCGGGGGGCACAGATACGCAGTATTTT. It translates to CATRAGGTDTQYF.

The rearrangement uses TRBV12-3 or TRBV12-4 and TRBJ2-3; no reliable D call. V was pared by 3 bases and J by 2 bases, with 12 bases between. CDR3 length: 15 amino acids. CDR3 amino acids: CASSLQELITDTQYF. CDR3 sequence (DNA): TGTGCCAGCAGTTTGCAGGAGTTGATCACAGATACGCAGTATTTT.

In this sample, this clonotype turned up a few times. V and J are TRBV2 and TRBJ1-4; D not certain. V lost 8 bases and J lost 0, with 10 bases in between. CDR1 is SNHLY and CDR2 is FYNNEI in the germline V gene. This CDR3 comprises 14 residues. CDR3 DNA sequence: TGTGCCAGCGGGTCCGATGCAACTAATGAAAAACTGTTTTTT. Amino acid sequence: CASGSDATNEKLFF. Supplemented by reference TRBV2 and TRBJ1-4, the full variable domain reads EPEVTQTPSHQVTQMGQEVILRCVPISNHLYFYWYRQILGQKVEFLVSFYNNEISEKSEIFDDQFSVERPDGSNFTLKIRSTKLEDSAMYFCASGSDATNEKLFFGSGTQLSVL.

The chain links TRBV4-1 to TRBJ2-1; D remains ambiguous. Germline V gene sequence: CDR1 MGHRA, CDR2 YSYEKL. The CDR3 has 16 amino acids. V lost 1 base and J lost 2, with 12 bases in between. The DNA for the CDR3 is TGCGCCAGCAGCCAAGGGGTAGCAGCTGCCTACAATGAGCAGTTCTTC. Its protein product is CASSQGVAAAYNEQFF.